These 26 T cell receptor beta chains were sequenced from one sample in a study of cytomegalovirus exposure and HLA in healthy donors. TCRdb's table, derived via immunoSEQ multiplex PCR, lists solely in-frame clones and lacks some. This sample has some 250,000 clones, with approximately 83% found just once. The sequenced sample was PBMCs. The source is a woman in her twenties or thirties in good health and CMV-seropositive.

This rearrangement joins TRBV5-1 to TRBJ2-3, with no clear D. This CDR3 has 11 residues. Trimming removed 4 bases at V and 6 bases at J, with 6 bases between. The V gene's germline CDR1 is SGHRS and CDR2 YFSETQ. The CDR3 protein is CASSEVDTQYF. CDR3 bases: TGCGCCAGCAGCGAGGTCGATACGCAGTATTTT.

This chain uses TRBV7-3 with TRBJ2-1; 7 positions match TRBD1. The germline gives CDR1 SGHTA, CDR2 FQGTGA. Trimming took 5 bases from V and 7 from J; bases not matched to a gene: 11. There are 15 residues in the CDR3. The CDR3: CASSLQGLPLNEQFF. The CDR3 nucleotides read TGTGCCAGCAGCCTACAGGGGCTGCCTCTGAATGAGCAGTTCTTC.

V gene TRBV28 combines with J gene TRBJ2-1, with 13 bases aligning to TRBD2. V lost 6 bases to trimming and J lost 8 bases; unmatched junction nucleotides: 10. Per germline, CDR1 MDHEN and CDR2 SYDVKM. The CDR3 spans 16 residues. The CDR3: CASSFRTSGSLDEQFF. Here the CDR3 DNA reads TGTGCCAGCAGCTTCAGGACTAGCGGGAGTTTGGATGAGCAGTTCTTC.

The J gene is TRBJ1-1, the V gene TRBV5-1; TRBD1 is a possible D gene (5 bases). The V gene's germline CDR1 is SGHRS and CDR2 YFSETQ. The CDR3 is made up of 13 amino acids. Trimming stripped 5 bases from V and 3 bases from J, with 11 bases between. The DNA for the CDR3 is TGCGCCAGCAGAGGGGTTACGGACACTGAAGCTTTCTTT. Translating it yields CASRGVTDTEAFF.

The rearrangement uses TRBV5-6 and TRBJ1-1, with D maybe TRBD1 (5 bases). Deletions cut 4 bases from V and 4 bases from J, with 14 bases between. This CDR3 contains 14 residues. Looked up from germline, CDR1 is SGHDT and CDR2 is YYEEEE. The CDR3: CASSGGAGSTEAFF. CDR3 coding DNA: TGTGCCAGCAGCGGCGGGGCGGGGAGCACTGAAGCTTTCTTT. Based on the CDR3 plus reference TRBV5-6 and TRBJ1-1, the full variable domain is DAGVTQSPTHLIKTRGQQVTLRCSPKSGHDTVSWYQQALGQGPQFIFQYYEEEERQRGNFPDRFSGHQFPNYSSELNVNALLLGDSALYLCASSGGAGSTEAFFGQGTRLTVV.

This clone was counted only a few times. Other DNA sequences of this sample code for an identical CDR3. The rearrangement links TRBV11-2 to TRBJ1-5; D possibly corresponds to TRBD1 (6 bases). Germline CDR1 is SGHAT and CDR2 is FQNNGV. The V end was cut by 1 base, the J end by 7 bases, with 11 bases between. This CDR3 is 14 amino acids long. The CDR3 DNA reads TGTGCCAGCAGCTTAGGACAGGTCGGGCAGCCCCAGCATTTT. Translating gives CASSLGQVGQPQHF.

The chain's CDR3 is CASKDRGRTDTQYF. The CDR3 DNA reads as TGTGCCAGTAAGGACAGGGGGCGGACAGATACGCAGTATTTT. The chain employs TRBV19 and TRBJ2-3; TRBD1 agrees at 11 bases. The CDR3 runs 14 residues. Trimming removed 7 bases from V and 3 bases from J; junction bases left unmatched: 3. Germline-derived CDR1 and CDR2 are LNHDA and SQIVND (reference sequence).

The V and J genes are TRBV19 and TRBJ2-1; TRBD2 might be the D (6 bases). The CDR3 extends over 15 amino acids. Germline lookup yields CDR1 LNHDA and CDR2 SQIVND (reference sequence). With 6 bases removed from V and 2 bases from J, the gap between germline ends came to 14 bases. The CDR3 spells CASRFGGNTYNEQFF. CDR3 DNA sequence: TGTGCCAGTAGGTTCGGAGGGAATACCTACAATGAGCAGTTCTTC. Looking up the rest from reference TRBV19 and TRBJ2-1 gives the full variable domain: DGGITQSPKYLFRKEGQNVTLSCEQNLNHDAMYWYRQDPGQGLRLIYYSQIVNDFQKGDIAEGYSVSREKKESFPLTVTSAQKNPTAFYLCASRFGGNTYNEQFFGPGTRLTVL.

The chain is built from TRBV9 and TRBJ2-5, with 8 positions matching TRBD1. Looked up from germline, CDR1 is SGDLS and CDR2 is YYNGEE. The length of the CDR3 is 16 residues. V lost 4 bases, J lost 2 bases, and 10 bases stayed unmatched. This chain's CDR3 is CASSTLWTGPQETQYF. The CDR3 DNA reads TGTGCCAGCAGCACCCTATGGACAGGGCCTCAAGAGACCCAGTACTTC. Looking up the rest from reference TRBV9 and TRBJ2-5 gives the full variable domain: DSGVTQTPKHLITATGQRVTLRCSPRSGDLSVYWYQQSLDQGLQFLIQYYNGEERAKGNILERFSAQQFPDLHSELNLSSLELGDSALYFCASSTLWTGPQETQYFGPGTRLLVL.

CDR3 protein: CASSLRQGTKNTEAFF. Here the CDR3 DNA reads TGTGCCAGCAGCCTACGACAGGGGACGAAGAACACTGAAGCTTTCTTT. The rearrangement links TRBV11-3 to TRBJ1-1, with TRBD1 identical over 8 bases. V was pared by 5 bases and J by 1 base, with 9 bases of the junction left unmatched. This CDR3 has 16 residues. In germline, CDR1 is SGHNT, CDR2 YENEEA. Looking up the rest from reference TRBV11-3 and TRBJ1-1 gives the full variable domain: EAGVVQSPRYKIIEKKQPVAFWCNPISGHNTLYWYLQNLGQGPELLIRYENEEAVDDSQLPKDRFSAERLKGVDSTLKIQPAELGDSAVYLCASSLRQGTKNTEAFFGQGTRLTVV.

This clone was recorded only once. V gene TRBV4-1 combines with J gene TRBJ2-7, with 7 bases lining up with TRBD2. This CDR3 comprises 16 residues. Trimming at V came to 1 base and at J to 3 bases, leaving 9 bases not matched to a gene. The V gene's germline CDR1 is MGHRA and CDR2 YSYEKL. CDR3: CASSQVYSGDDYEQYF. The CDR3 nucleotides read TGCGCCAGCAGCCAAGTTTACAGCGGGGACGACTACGAGCAGTACTTC.

The chain couples TRBV7-3 to TRBJ2-1; possibly TRBD1 for D (6 bases). The germline CDR1 and CDR2 sequences are SGHTA and FQGTGA. Trimming left V 3 bases short and J 0 bases short, with 15 bases between. The CDR3 is made up of 17 amino acids. CDR3 sequence: CASSFIQGFSSYNEQFF. The DNA of the CDR3 is TGTGCCAGCAGCTTTATTCAGGGGTTTAGCTCCTACAATGAGCAGTTCTTC.

This chain connects TRBV23-1 to TRBJ1-4; the match to TRBD1 covers 8 bases. TRBV23-1 qualifies as an ORF whose function is uncertain. This CDR3 has 14 amino acids. V was clipped by 4 bases and J by 8 bases; unmatched bases: 6. The CDR3, as DNA: TGCGCCAGCAGTCCCGGGACAGGTTACGAAAAACTGTTTTTT. Encoded protein: CASSPGTGYEKLFF.

The V call is TRBV6-1, the J call TRBJ2-1; D is ambiguous. This CDR3 is 15 amino acids long. Germline CDR1 reads MNHNS; CDR2 reads SASEGT. V was pared by 2 bases and J by 1 base, with 9 bases between. The CDR3 bases are TGTGCCAGCAGTGAATTGAGACTTTCCTACAATGAGCAGTTCTTC. It codes for CASSELRLSYNEQFF.

Only a few counts were recorded for this clone. This chain uses TRBV5-1 with TRBJ2-7; 7 nucleotides line up with TRBD1. J lost 5 bases, V lost 2 bases, and 1 base had no gene match. The CDR3 totals 12 residues. Germline-derived CDR1 and CDR2 are SGHRS and YFSETQ. The DNA for the CDR3 is TGCGCCAGCAGCTTTGACAGGGACGAGCAGTACTTC. Its protein is CASSFDRDEQYF.

The chain carries TRBV19 and TRBJ1-5; D gene ambiguous. There are 14 residues in the CDR3. Germline CDR1 LNHDA, CDR2 SQIVND (reference sequence). The V end was cut by 3 bases, the J end by 3 bases, with 9 bases between. As DNA, the CDR3 is TGTGCCAGTAGTATCAACAGATTCAATCAGCCCCAGCATTTT. This translates into CASSINRFNQPQHF.

V and J are TRBV11-3 and TRBJ2-2, with 7 bases matching TRBD1. Germline CDR1 is SGHNT and CDR2 is YENEEA. The junction had 9 bases not matched to a gene; V was cut back by 5 bases and J by 6 bases. There are 15 residues in the CDR3. The CDR3 sequence is CASSTGAFEPGELFF. The CDR3, as DNA: TGTGCCAGCAGCACAGGGGCATTCGAGCCCGGGGAGCTGTTTTTT.

CDR3 sequence reads: CASSTFVGPNYGYTF. The CDR3 DNA reads as TGTGCCAGTAGTACCTTTGTTGGCCCTAACTATGGCTACACCTTC. V gene TRBV19 combines with J gene TRBJ1-2; D not certain. The V gene lost 4 bases and the J gene lost 0 bases, with 12 bases spanning the gap. From germline, CDR1 is LNHDA and CDR2 SQIVND (reference sequence). The CDR3 has 15 residues.

V gene TRBV7-2 combines with J gene TRBJ2-7, with 9 bases aligning to TRBD2. With V trimmed by 6 bases and J by 6 bases, 9 bases remained unmatched. The CDR3 extends over 14 amino acids. Germline CDR1 SGHTA, CDR2 FQGNSA. The CDR3, as DNA: TGTGCCAGCAGTTCCGGGACTAGCTTTCGCGAGCAGTACTTC. This encodes CASSSGTSFREQYF.

CDR3 DNA sequence: TGTGCCATCTCCACCCCTGGGAGGGGGCAGTATTTT. It encodes CAISTPGRGQYF. V usage is TRBV28 and J usage is TRBJ2-3, with 7 bases matching TRBD2. Trimming removed 10 bases from V and 11 bases from J; junction bases left unmatched: 12. The CDR3 consists of 12 residues. CDR1 and CDR2 (germline): MDHEN, SYDVKM.

The chain carries TRBV5-1 and TRBJ1-2, with a possible D match to TRBD1 (5 bases). The ends were cut back, 0 bases at V and 7 bases at J, with 13 bases in the middle. CDR3 length: 14 residues. Germline lookup yields CDR1 SGHRS and CDR2 YFSETQ. CDR3 nucleotide sequence: TGCGCCAGCAGCTTGGCTGGGGCTGAGGTTGGCTACACCTTC. It is translated as CASSLAGAEVGYTF.

This clone was recorded many times. The chain is built from TRBV16 and TRBJ2-6; D remains unclear. The V end was cut by 4 bases, the J end by 3 bases, with 16 bases between. Germline assignment: CDR1 KGHSY and CDR2 FQNENV. CDR3 length: 17 residues. This CDR3 is CASSPRQIAFGANVLTF. CDR3 in DNA: TGTGCCAGCAGCCCGCGCCAGATAGCCTTTGGGGCCAACGTCCTGACTTTC.

Worth noting for this clone: The sample contains more than one DNA sequence encoding this CDR3. This sequence joins TRBV28 and TRBJ2-7; no clear D. This CDR3 spans 12 amino acids. Germline lookup yields CDR1 MDHEN and CDR2 SYDVKM. V gave up 3 bases and J gave up 3 bases, with 6 bases separating them. CDR3 residues: CASSFSRYEQYF. CDR3 coding DNA: TGTGCCAGCAGTTTTAGCCGCTACGAGCAGTACTTC.

The rearrangement uses TRBV28 and TRBJ2-1; 7 bases agree with TRBD2. The length of the CDR3 is 14 residues. In germline, CDR1 is MDHEN, CDR2 SYDVKM. Unmatched junction bases numbered 11, after V lost 6 bases and J lost 9 bases. This chain's CDR3 is CASRLREEWGEQFF. Here the CDR3 DNA reads TGTGCCAGCAGACTCCGGGAGGAATGGGGTGAGCAGTTCTTC.

The J gene is TRBJ2-1, the V gene TRBV19; D gene unclear. V was trimmed by 5 bases and J by 2 bases, leaving 16 bases between them. Germline CDR1 and CDR2: LNHDA and SQIVND (reference sequence). The CDR3 length is 16 residues. CDR3 amino acids: CASSSLQIATYNEQFF. The CDR3 region has the DNA TGTGCCAGTAGTTCCCTACAGATCGCGACCTACAATGAGCAGTTCTTC. Based on the CDR3 plus reference TRBV19 and TRBJ2-1, the full variable domain is DGGITQSPKYLFRKEGQNVTLSCEQNLNHDAMYWYRQDPGQGLRLIYYSQIVNDFQKGDIAEGYSVSREKKESFPLTVTSAQKNPTAFYLCASSSLQIATYNEQFFGPGTRLTVL.

The chain recombines TRBV18 with TRBJ1-2; D is undetermined. V lost 3 bases and J lost 5, with 16 bases in between. In germline, CDR1 is KGHSH, CDR2 LQKENI. There are 15 residues in the CDR3. The CDR3 region has the DNA TGTGCCAGCTCACCGGTACCACAAGCCAGGTATGGCTACACCTTC. This codes for CASSPVPQARYGYTF.